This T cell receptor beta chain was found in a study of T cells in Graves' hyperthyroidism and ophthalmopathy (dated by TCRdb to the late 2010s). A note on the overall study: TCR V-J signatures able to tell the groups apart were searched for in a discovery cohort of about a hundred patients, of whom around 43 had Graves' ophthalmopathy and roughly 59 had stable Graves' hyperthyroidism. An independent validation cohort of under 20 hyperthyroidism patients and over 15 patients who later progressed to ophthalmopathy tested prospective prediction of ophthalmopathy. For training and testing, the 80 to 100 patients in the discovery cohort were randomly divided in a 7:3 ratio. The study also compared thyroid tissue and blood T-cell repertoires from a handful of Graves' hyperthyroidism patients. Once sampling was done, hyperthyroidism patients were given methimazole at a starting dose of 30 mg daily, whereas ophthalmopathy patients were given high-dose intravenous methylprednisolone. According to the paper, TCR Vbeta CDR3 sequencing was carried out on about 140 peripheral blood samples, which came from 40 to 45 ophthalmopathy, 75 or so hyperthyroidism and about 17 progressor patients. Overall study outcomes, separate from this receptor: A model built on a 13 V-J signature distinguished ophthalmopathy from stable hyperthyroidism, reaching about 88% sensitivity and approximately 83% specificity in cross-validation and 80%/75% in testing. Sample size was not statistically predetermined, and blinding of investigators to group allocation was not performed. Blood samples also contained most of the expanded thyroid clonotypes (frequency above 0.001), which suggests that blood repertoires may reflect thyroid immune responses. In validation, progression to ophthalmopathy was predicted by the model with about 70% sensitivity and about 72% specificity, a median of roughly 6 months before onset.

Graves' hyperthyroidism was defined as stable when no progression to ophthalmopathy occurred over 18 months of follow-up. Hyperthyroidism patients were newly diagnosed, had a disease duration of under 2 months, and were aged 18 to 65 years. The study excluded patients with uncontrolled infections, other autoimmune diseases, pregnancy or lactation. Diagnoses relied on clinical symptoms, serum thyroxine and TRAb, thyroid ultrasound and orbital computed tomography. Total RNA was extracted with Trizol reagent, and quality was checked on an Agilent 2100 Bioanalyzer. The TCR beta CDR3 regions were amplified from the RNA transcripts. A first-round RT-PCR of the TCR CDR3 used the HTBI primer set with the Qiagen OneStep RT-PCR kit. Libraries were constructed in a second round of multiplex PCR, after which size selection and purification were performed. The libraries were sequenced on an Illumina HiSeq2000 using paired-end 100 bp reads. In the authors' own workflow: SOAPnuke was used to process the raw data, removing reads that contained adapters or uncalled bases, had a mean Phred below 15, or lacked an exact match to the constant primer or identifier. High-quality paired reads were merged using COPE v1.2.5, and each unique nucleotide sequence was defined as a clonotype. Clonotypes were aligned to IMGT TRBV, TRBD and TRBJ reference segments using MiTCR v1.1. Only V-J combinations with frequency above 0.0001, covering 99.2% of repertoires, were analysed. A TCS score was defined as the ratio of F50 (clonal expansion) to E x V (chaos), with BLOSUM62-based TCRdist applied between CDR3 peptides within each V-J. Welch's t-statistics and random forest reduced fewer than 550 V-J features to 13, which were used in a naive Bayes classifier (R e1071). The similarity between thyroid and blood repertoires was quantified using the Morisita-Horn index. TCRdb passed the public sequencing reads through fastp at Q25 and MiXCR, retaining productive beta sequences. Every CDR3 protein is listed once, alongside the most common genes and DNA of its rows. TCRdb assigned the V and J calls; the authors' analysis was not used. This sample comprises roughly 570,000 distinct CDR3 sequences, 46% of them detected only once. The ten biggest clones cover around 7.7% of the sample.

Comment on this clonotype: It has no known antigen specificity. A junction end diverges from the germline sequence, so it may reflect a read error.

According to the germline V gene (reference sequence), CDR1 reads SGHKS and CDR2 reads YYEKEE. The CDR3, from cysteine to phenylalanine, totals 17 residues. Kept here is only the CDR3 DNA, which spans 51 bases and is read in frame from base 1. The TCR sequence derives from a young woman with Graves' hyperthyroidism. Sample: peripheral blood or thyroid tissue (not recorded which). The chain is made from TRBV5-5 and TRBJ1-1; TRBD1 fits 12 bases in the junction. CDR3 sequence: CASSQVPGQGAGGEAFF. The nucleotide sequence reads TGCGCCAGCAGCCAAGTGCCGGGACAGGGGGCTGGCGGTGAAGCTTTCTTT.